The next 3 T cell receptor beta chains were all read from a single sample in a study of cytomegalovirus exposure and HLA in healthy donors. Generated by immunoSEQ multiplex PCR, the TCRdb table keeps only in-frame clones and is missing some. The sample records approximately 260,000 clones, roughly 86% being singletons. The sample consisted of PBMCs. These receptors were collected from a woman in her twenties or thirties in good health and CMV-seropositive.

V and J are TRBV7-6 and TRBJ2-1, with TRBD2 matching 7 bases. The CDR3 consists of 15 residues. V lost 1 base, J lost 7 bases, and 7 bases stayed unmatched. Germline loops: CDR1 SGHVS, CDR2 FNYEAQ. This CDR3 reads CASSLVGAGANEQFF. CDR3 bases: TGTGCCAGCAGCTTAGTCGGGGCGGGAGCGAATGAGCAGTTCTTC.

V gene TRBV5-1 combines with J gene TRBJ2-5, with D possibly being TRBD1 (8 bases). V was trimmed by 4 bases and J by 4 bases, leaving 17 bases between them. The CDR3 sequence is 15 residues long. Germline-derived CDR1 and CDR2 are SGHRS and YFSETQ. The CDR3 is CASSIGQGGRETQYF. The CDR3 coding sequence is TGCGCCAGCAGCATCGGACAGGGAGGGAGAGAGACCCAGTACTTC.

CDR3 DNA: TGTGCCAGCACATGGAGCCAGAACACTGAAGCTTTCTTT. Translating gives CASTWSQNTEAFF. V is TRBV6-1 and J is TRBJ1-1, with unresolved D. The CDR3 sequence is 13 residues long. Germline CDR1 is MNHNS and CDR2 is SASEGT. V lost 7 bases and J 1 base, leaving 10 bases between the germline ends.